The present T cell receptor beta chain was sequenced within a study of T cell responses to AZD1222 COVID-19 vaccine. On the study more broadly: Second doses were pooled across both intervals (about 4 or about 12 weeks).

Data came from immunoSEQ multiplex PCR; TCRdb stores just in-frame clones and leaves some out. Seen here are around 120,000 clones, over 75% observed once, and the top ten hold about 7%. The study, taken as a whole, reports: Per reports, nearly half of all spike-specific TCRs target regions that are unmutated in variants. CD4 TCRs associated with vaccination spanned spike, dominating at 160-218 and 743-854. Baseline antibody screening turned up just six seropositive AZD1222 recipients.

About this clone: The antigen is unknown.

CDR3 length: 12 amino acids. The germline V and J ends were trimmed by 0 bases and 6 bases, with 7 bases remaining between them. In germline, CDR1 is SGHNT, CDR2 YYREEE (reference sequence). This clonotype was sampled from an adult in good health. The material was peripheral blood, obtained on day 0 of AZD1222 vaccination. The V and J genes are TRBV5-4 and TRBJ2-7; D perhaps matches TRBD1 (6 bases). The CDR3 loop reads CASSLEGGEQYF. The CDR3 nucleotides are TGTGCCAGCAGCTTGGAAGGGGGCGAGCAGTACTTC.